This entry lists 5 T cell receptor beta chains sequenced from one sample in a study of shared clonotypes between healthy human individuals (dated by TCRdb to 2020 to 2021). Libraries were constructed by the immunoSEQ multiplex PCR assay. In TCRdb, the immuneACCESS table is reduced to in-frame sequences with V and J assigned. These tables do not hold every clone; where another copy was compared, an unresolved V gene accounts for under half, and the others remain unexplained. This sample holds some 630,000 clones; more than 70% were observed only once. The ten top clones hold 1.8% of the sample. Sequencing was carried out using memory CD4+ T cells sorted from blood. The sample's cell subset or site label, decoded: CD45RA-negative fraction. The receptors shown here come from a woman aged 25 to 39 in good health.

The rearrangement links TRBV14 to TRBJ1-5, with TRBD1 matching over 7 bases. V was pared by 5 bases and J by 3 bases, with 1 base of the junction left unmatched. The germline CDR1 and CDR2 sequences are SGHDN and FVKESK. The CDR3 sequence is 13 residues long. The CDR3 loop reads CASSGQVNQPQHF. Written as DNA, the CDR3 is TGTGCCAGCAGCGGACAGGTCAATCAGCCCCAGCATTTT.

The gene calls are TRBV5-1 and TRBJ2-7, with TRBD1 identical over 7 bases. Trimming took 4 bases from V and 12 from J; bases not matched to a gene: 19. This CDR3 comprises 15 residues. Germline CDR1 reads SGHRS; CDR2 reads YFSETQ. CDR3 protein: CASSVNPSEGAPGYF. CDR3 sequence (DNA): TGCGCCAGCAGCGTAAACCCCTCCGAGGGGGCTCCGGGGTACTTC.

The chain couples TRBV5-1 to TRBJ1-4; 7 positions agree with TRBD1. CDR3 length equals 14 residues. The germline V gene encodes CDR1 SGHRS and CDR2 YFSETQ. Germline trimming cut 3 bases from V and 8 bases from J; bases unmatched to any gene: 7. In DNA form, the CDR3 reads TGCGCCAGCAGCTCGGGGACAGTGGGGGAAAAACTGTTTTTT. This codes for CASSSGTVGEKLFF. The entire variable domain, with the rest obtained from reference TRBV5-1 and TRBJ1-4, is as follows: KAGVTQTPRYLIKTRGQQVTLSCSPISGHRSVSWYQQTPGQGLQFLFEYFSETQRNKGNFPGRFSGRQFSNSRSEMNVSTLELGDSALYLCASSSGTVGEKLFFGSGTQLSVL.

The chain uses TRBV11-2 and TRBJ2-7; the D gene could be TRBD1 or TRBD2 (5 bases each). V gave up 5 bases and J gave up 2 bases, with 16 bases separating them. Germline CDR1 and CDR2: SGHAT and FQNNGV. This CDR3 is 15 amino acids long. CDR3 DNA sequence: TGTGCCAGCAGCAAACCCGGGACGAGGCCCTACGAGCAGTACTTC. Its translation is CASSKPGTRPYEQYF.

The chain is built from TRBV5-6 and TRBJ1-4, with TRBD1 as a possible D gene (6 bases). Deletions cut 4 bases from V and 4 bases from J, with 14 bases between. CDR3 length: 15 residues. Germline V gives CDR1 SGHDT, CDR2 YYEEEE. This CDR3 reads CASSLRQGSNEKLFF. DNA for the CDR3: TGTGCCAGCAGCCTCCGCCAGGGGAGTAATGAAAAACTGTTTTTT.